Listed below are T cell receptor beta chains from one sample, sequenced in a study of STAT5B mutations in CD4+ large granular lymphocyte leukemia. Profiling relied on immunoSEQ multiplex PCR, and the TCRdb table lists in-frame clones only, not all of them. The sample contains roughly 48,000 clones, 55% to 75% of which appear only once. What was sequenced was CD4+ T cells from blood buffy coats. These receptors were taken from a human donor in good health. Each CDR3 is given with its conserved first and last residue. The D gene is left open where the match is weak. Clone size is given for some rows only: seen once, a few or many times, or a class if the clone is expanded.

cdr3_aa | cdr3_nt | clone_size | d_call | j_call | v_call | cdr3_length
CASSPYPDRGAGGELFF | TGCGCCAGCAGCCCGTACCCTGACAGGGGAGCTGGCGGGGAGCTGTTTTTT | few | TRBD1 | TRBJ2-2 | TRBV5-1 | 17
CASSPRGWDGYTF | TGTGCCAGCAGTCCACGGGGCTGGGATGGCTACACCTTC | . | . | TRBJ1-2 | TRBV6-6 | 13
CASSLSGQISYGYTF | TGCGCCAGCAGCTTGTCCGGACAGATTTCATATGGCTACACCTTC | . | . | TRBJ1-2 | TRBV5-1 | 15
CASSQIGAGTEAFF | TGTGCCAGCAGCCAAATTGGGGCAGGAACTGAAGCTTTCTTT | . | . | TRBJ1-1 | TRBV6-6 | 14
CASGGGGRTEAFF | TGTGCCAGCGGGGGAGGGGGCCGGACTGAAGCTTTCTTT | . | TRBD1 | TRBJ1-1 | TRBV6-5 | 13
CASSVGRRLAGEGETQYF | TGTGCCAGCAGCGTAGGCAGGAGACTAGCGGGGGAGGGGGAGACCCAGTACTTC | . | TRBD2 | TRBJ2-5 | TRBV9 | 18
CAISPLAGGLETGELFF | TGTGCCATCAGCCCACTAGCGGGGGGGCTTGAGACCGGGGAGCTGTTTTTT | . | TRBD2 | TRBJ2-2 | TRBV10-3 | 17
CASSQGAGELFF | TGTGCCAGCAGCCAAGGGGCCGGGGAGCTGTTTTTT | . | . | TRBJ2-2 | TRBV14 | 12
CASSGGFETQYF | TGCGCCAGCAGCGGCGGCTTTGAGACCCAGTACTTC | . | . | TRBJ2-5 | TRBV5-1 | 12
CASRTVLGVQPQHF | TGTGCCAGCAGGACAGTCCTGGGAGTTCAGCCCCAGCATTTT | . | . | TRBJ1-5 | TRBV19 | 14
CAWNPFGDWVYGYTF | TGTGCCTGGAATCCCTTCGGGGACTGGGTCTATGGCTACACCTTC | few | . | TRBJ1-2 | TRBV30 | 15
CASSLGQGHTEAFF | TGCGCCAGCAGCTTAGGACAGGGACACACTGAAGCTTTCTTT | . | TRBD1 | TRBJ1-1 | TRBV5-1 | 14
CASSPKQGGSPLHF | TGTGCCAGCTCACCAAAACAGGGAGGGTCACCCCTCCACTTT | few | . | TRBJ1-6 | TRBV18 | 14
CASSSGHQETQYF | TGCGCCAGCAGCTCGGGACATCAAGAGACCCAGTACTTC | . | . | TRBJ2-5 | TRBV5-1 | 13
CAIAGTGDRSGNTIYF | TGTGCCATCGCCGGGACAGGGGATCGCTCTGGAAACACCATATATTTT | . | TRBD1 | TRBJ1-3 | TRBV6-4 | 16
CASSQETGDGANVLTF | TGTGCCAGCAGCCAAGAGACAGGGGATGGGGCCAACGTCCTGACTTTC | . | TRBD1 | TRBJ2-6 | TRBV4-2 | 16
CASSEQLYPETQYF | TGTGCCAGCAGTGAACAGCTATACCCAGAGACCCAGTACTTC | few | . | TRBJ2-5 | TRBV6-1 | 14
CASSQDNSGANVLTF | TGTGCCAGCAGTCAAGACAATTCTGGGGCCAACGTCCTGACTTTC | . | . | TRBJ2-6 | TRBV11-2 | 15
CASRAGGSLSYGYTF | TGCGCCAGCAGAGCAGGGGGATCTTTGTCCTATGGCTACACCTTC | . | TRBD1 | TRBJ1-2 | TRBV5-1 | 15
CASSLNSLGNTIYF | TGCGCCAGCAGCTTGAATAGTTTGGGAAACACCATATATTTT | . | . | TRBJ1-3 | TRBV5-1 | 14
CASSIGQSNEKLFF | TGTGCCAGTAGTATAGGACAGTCTAATGAAAAACTGTTTTTT | . | . | TRBJ1-4 | TRBV19 | 14
CASRGQNTDTQYF | TGTGCCAGCAGGGGACAGAACACAGATACGCAGTATTTT | . | TRBD1 | TRBJ2-3 | TRBV6-6 | 13
CASTPGGPDEKLFF | TGTGCCAGCACGCCGGGGGGGCCCGATGAAAAACTGTTTTTT | . | . | TRBJ1-4 | TRBV7-9 | 14
CASSWTSGSYEQYF | TGTGCCAGCAGCTGGACTAGCGGCTCCTACGAGCAGTACTTC | . | TRBD2 | TRBJ2-7 | TRBV7-2 | 14
CASSLERDYGYTF | TGTGCCAGCAGCTTGGAAAGGGACTATGGCTACACCTTC | . | . | TRBJ1-2 | TRBV5-8 | 13
CASSAAWRGGLETQYF | TGTGCCAGCAGCGCCGCTTGGCGGGGGGGCCTAGAGACCCAGTACTTC | . | TRBD2 | TRBJ2-5 | TRBV7-6 | 16
CASSYQPTDRSDTIYF | TGTGCCAGCAGTTACCAACCGACGGACAGGAGTGACACCATATATTTT | . | TRBD1 | TRBJ1-3 | TRBV6-5 | 16
CASSPRLAGGFTGELFF | TGTGCCAGCAGCCCAAGACTAGCGGGGGGGTTCACCGGGGAGCTGTTTTTT | once | TRBD2 | TRBJ2-2 | TRBV11-2 | 17
CASGTGGDYGYTF | TGTGCCAGCGGGACAGGGGGGGATTATGGCTACACCTTC | . | TRBD1 | TRBJ1-2 | TRBV6-5 | 13
CASSYSTSGRVHEQFF | TGTGCCAGCAGTTACTCGACTAGCGGGAGGGTACATGAGCAGTTCTTC | . | TRBD2 | TRBJ2-1 | TRBV6-5 | 16
CATPARNQETQYF | TGTGCCACTCCGGCGCGAAATCAAGAGACCCAGTACTTC | . | . | TRBJ2-5 | TRBV6-1 | 13
CASSMGQGYNEQFF | TGTGCCAGTAGTATGGGACAGGGATACAATGAGCAGTTCTTC | . | TRBD1 | TRBJ2-1 | TRBV19 | 14
CASSTGQGGSSYNEQFF | TGCGCCAGCAGCACAGGACAGGGAGGGAGCTCCTACAATGAGCAGTTCTTC | . | . | TRBJ2-1 | TRBV5-1 | 17
CSVWTALNTEAFF | TGCAGCGTCTGGACAGCCTTGAACACTGAAGCTTTCTTT | few | . | TRBJ1-1 | TRBV29-1 | 13
CASSQRGQDYGYTF | TGTGCCAGCTCCCAGCGTGGTCAAGACTATGGCTACACCTTC | . | . | TRBJ1-2 | TRBV18 | 14
CSVSEGTDTQYF | TGCAGCGTTTCTGAGGGCACAGATACGCAGTATTTT | . | . | TRBJ2-3 | TRBV29-1 | 12
CASSIDPPSDSNQPQHF | TGTGCCAGTAGTATAGATCCACCTAGTGATAGCAATCAGCCCCAGCATTTT | . | . | TRBJ1-5 | TRBV19 | 17
CASSDSPGGLETQYF | TGTGCCAGCAGCGACTCGCCGGGGGGGCTAGAGACCCAGTACTTC | . | TRBD2 | TRBJ2-5 | TRBV9 | 15
CASVRGTENYGYTF | TGTGCCAGCGTGAGAGGGACAGAAAACTATGGCTACACCTTC | . | TRBD1 | TRBJ1-2 | TRBV6-1 | 14
CASSAGQGGPNQPQHF | TGCGCCAGCAGCGCGGGACAGGGGGGACCCAATCAGCCCCAGCATTTT | . | TRBD1 | TRBJ1-5 | TRBV5-1 | 16
CASSKGTGQRGGYTF | TGCGCCAGCAGCAAAGGGACAGGGCAAAGAGGTGGCTACACCTTC | . | TRBD1 | TRBJ1-2 | TRBV5-1 | 15
CASSQSMGNEQFF | TGCGCCAGCAGTCAATCGATGGGAAATGAGCAGTTCTTC | . | . | TRBJ2-1 | TRBV23-1 | 13
CASRQANTEAFF | TGTGCCAGCAGACAGGCGAACACTGAAGCTTTCTTT | few | . | TRBJ1-1 | TRBV6-6 | 12
CSVEGASGDTDTQYF | TGCAGCGTTGAGGGGGCTAGCGGGGACACAGATACGCAGTATTTT | . | TRBD2 | TRBJ2-3 | TRBV29-1 | 15
CASRRGLATNEKLFF | TGTGCCAGCAGGAGGGGGCTCGCAACTAATGAAAAACTGTTTTTT | few | TRBD1 | TRBJ1-4 | TRBV9 | 15
CASSLDPAEYF | TGCGCCAGCAGCTTGGACCCCGCGGAGTACTTC | . | . | TRBJ2-7 | TRBV5-1 | 11
CATSRAHIVGGPGGSPLHF | TGTGCCACCAGCAGAGCTCACATTGTAGGGGGCCCAGGTGGTTCACCCCTCCACTTT | . | TRBD1 | TRBJ1-6 | TRBV15 | 19
CASSLGTGGDTQYF | TGTGCCAGCAGCCTCGGGACAGGGGGGGATACGCAGTATTTT | . | TRBD1 | TRBJ2-3 | TRBV11-3 | 14
CASSSERGSNEQFF | TGTGCCAGCAGCTCCGAACGGGGTTCCAATGAGCAGTTCTTC | . | . | TRBJ2-1 | TRBV5-4 | 14
CASSGLQGQQNQPQHF | TGTGCTAGCAGCGGATTACAGGGACAGCAGAATCAGCCCCAGCATTTT | few | TRBD1 | TRBJ1-5 | TRBV7-7 | 16
CASSYRDSMADTQYF | TGTGCCAGCAGCTACCGGGACAGCATGGCAGATACGCAGTATTTT | . | TRBD1 | TRBJ2-3 | TRBV5-4 | 15
CASSSGVGNQPQHF | TGTGCCAGCAGTTCGGGGGTGGGAAATCAGCCCCAGCATTTT | . | . | TRBJ1-5 | TRBV27 | 14
CASSIVSGQPGNTIYF | TGTGCCAGTAGTATAGTTTCCGGACAGCCTGGAAACACCATATATTTT | . | . | TRBJ1-3 | TRBV19 | 16
CASSPPAAQETQYF | TGTGCCAGCTCCCCTCCAGCGGCCCAAGAGACCCAGTACTTC | . | . | TRBJ2-5 | TRBV18 | 14
CASSQDRLSNQPQHF | TGCGCCAGCAGCCAAGATAGGTTGAGCAATCAGCCCCAGCATTTT | few | . | TRBJ1-5 | TRBV4-1 | 15
CARDRGSGELFF | TGTGCCAGAGACAGGGGATCCGGGGAGCTGTTTTTT | few | TRBD1 | TRBJ2-2 | TRBV2 | 12
CASRGTGEQNTIYF | TGTGCCAGTAGAGGGACAGGGGAACAAAACACCATATATTTT | . | TRBD1 | TRBJ1-3 | TRBV19 | 14